This T cell receptor (beta chain) was identified during a study of blood T cell repertoires in COVID-19. For the study at large: Samples taken during acute and convalescent COVID-19 were collected in the United States, Italy and Spain. Nucleic acid was either cDNA or gDNA, and it came from T cells, B-cell-depleted T cells, or PBMCs.

Per the original data handling: Reference gene primer amplification in the assay estimated nucleated cell counts. Clones were sequenced by immunoSEQ multiplex PCR, and TCRdb holds only the in-frame ones, with some missing. V and J calls and clone size are given by that table; D and trimming were obtained from the DNA. Of about 130,000 clones listed, approximately 81% are singletons. The specimen was peripheral blood. The receptor was isolated from a man aged 55-75 years with acute or convalescent COVID-19.

Written as DNA, the CDR3 is TGTGCCACCAGTGATTCCTTAATGAGAGCGAACACCGGGGAGCTGTTTTTT. It translates to CATSDSLMRANTGELFF. The rearrangement joins TRBV24-1 to TRBJ2-2; D is uncertain. With 2 bases removed from V and 0 bases from J, the gap between germline ends came to 12 bases. The CDR3 length is 17 residues. The germline CDR1 and CDR2 sequences are KGHDR and SFDVKD.